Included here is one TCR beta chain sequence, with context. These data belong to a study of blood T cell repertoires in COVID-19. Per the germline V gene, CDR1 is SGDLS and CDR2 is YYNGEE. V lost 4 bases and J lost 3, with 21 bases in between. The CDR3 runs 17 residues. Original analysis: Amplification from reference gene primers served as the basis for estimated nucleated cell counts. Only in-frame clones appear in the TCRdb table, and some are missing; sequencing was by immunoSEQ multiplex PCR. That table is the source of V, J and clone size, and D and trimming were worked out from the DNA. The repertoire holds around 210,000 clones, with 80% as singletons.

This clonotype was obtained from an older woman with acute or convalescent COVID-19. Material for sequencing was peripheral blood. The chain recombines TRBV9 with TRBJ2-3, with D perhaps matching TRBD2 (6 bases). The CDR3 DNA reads TGTGCCAGCAGCTTTCCGTCGGGAGCGGGTGGTACAGATACGCAGTATTTT. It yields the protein CASSFPSGAGGTDTQYF.